What follows are 20 T cell receptor beta chains derived from one specimen sequenced in a study of shared T cell receptors in the human thymus (dated by TCRdb to the early 2020s). Receptor amplification or capture employed the immunoSEQ multiplex PCR assay. Imported from immuneACCESS, the table was reduced by TCRdb to in-frame sequences with V and J called. These copies leave out some clones; in studies compared against another copy, an unresolved V gene accounts for under half, and the cause of the remainder is not known. Here the sample has some 400,000 clones; roughly 94% occur a single time. Of the sample, about 0.02% falls within the top ten clones. Sequencing input: thymocytes. The receptors originated from a human donor.

V gene TRBV28 combines with J gene TRBJ2-7, with no clear D. CDR1 and CDR2 (germline): MDHEN, SYDVKM. Between the trimmed V and J ends, which lost 4 bases and 6 bases, there was a span of 19 bases. This CDR3 contains 15 residues. As DNA, the CDR3 is TGTGCCAGCAGTTCACCCACAGTCGGGTTCCTCGAGCAGTACTTC. Translating it yields CASSSPTVGFLEQYF.

This clone was seen more than once but under ten times. V usage is TRBV7-9 and J usage is TRBJ1-2; no firm D call. The CDR3 sequence is 17 residues long. Deletions cut 0 bases from V and 1 base from J, with 15 bases between. Germline CDR1 and CDR2: SEHNR and FQNEAQ (reference sequence). CDR3 nucleotides: TGTGCCAGCAGCTTAGCGAACGGGCAGTTTCTTAACTATGGCTACACCTTC. The encoded protein is CASSLANGQFLNYGYTF.

For this clone: One end of the junction varies from germline; a read error may be responsible. CDR3 nucleotides: TGTGCCAGCAGCTCGGAGCCCCATTTAGCGGGAGGCTCCTACGAGCAGTGCTTC. It translates to CASSSEPHLAGGSYEQCF. This chain joins TRBV2 and TRBJ2-7; 10 bases line up with TRBD2. Germline CDR1 and CDR2: SNHLY and FYNNEI. CDR3 length: 18 amino acids.

The rearrangement uses TRBV7-9 and TRBJ2-1; D uncertain. Looked up from germline, CDR1 is SEHNR and CDR2 is FQNEAQ (reference sequence). Between the trimmed V and J ends, which lost 7 bases and 0 bases, there was a span of 25 bases. This CDR3 contains 19 residues. The CDR3 bases are TGTGCCAGCATTACACAGTCCCACCAAAGCCATAGCTCCTACAATGAGCAGTTCTTC. Translated, it gives CASITQSHQSHSSYNEQFF. Supplemented by reference TRBV7-9 and TRBJ2-1, the full variable domain reads DTGVSQNPRHKITKRGQNVTFRCDPISEHNRLYWYRQTLGQGPEFLTYFQNEAQLEKSRLLSDRFSAERPKGSFSTLEIQRTEQGDSAMYLCASITQSHQSHSSYNEQFFGPGTRLTVL.

The genes are TRBV25-1 and TRBJ2-2, with TRBD1 identical over 8 bases. CDR3 length: 15 residues. Losses at the gene ends were 5 bases for V and 4 bases for J; bases not matched to a gene: 6. The germline gives CDR1 MGHDK, CDR2 SYGVNS. Here the CDR3 DNA reads TGTGCCAGCAGTCAAGGACAGGGCGGCACCGGGGAGCTGTTTTTT. Its protein is CASSQGQGGTGELFF.

This rearrangement joins TRBV5-1 to TRBJ1-2; 8 nucleotides align to TRBD1. V was clipped by 0 bases and J by 6 bases; unmatched bases: 10. Germline-derived CDR1 and CDR2 are SGHRS and YFSETQ. The CDR3 length is 16 residues. This CDR3 is CASSLEIGRGLDGYTF. The DNA for the CDR3 is TGCGCCAGCAGCTTGGAGATTGGCAGGGGGCTTGATGGCTACACCTTC.

The gene calls are TRBV28 and TRBJ2-1; maybe TRBD2 (5 bases). The germline gives CDR1 MDHEN, CDR2 SYDVKM. The CDR3 contains 21 residues. The V and J ends lost 3 bases and 0 bases respectively, with 27 bases between them. CDR3 region: CASSFSSSLADALISYNEQFF. The CDR3 nucleotides are TGTGCCAGCAGTTTTTCCTCGAGCCTAGCAGACGCCCTTATCTCCTACAATGAGCAGTTCTTC. The variable domain in full, completed from reference TRBV28 and TRBJ2-1, reads DVKVTQSSRYLVKRTGEKVFLECVQDMDHENMFWYRQDPGLGLRLIYFSYDVKMKEKGDIPEGYSVSREKKERFSLILESASTNQTSMYLCASSFSSSLADALISYNEQFFGPGTRLTVL.

V and J are TRBV7-9 and TRBJ2-3; D may match TRBD1 or TRBD2 (5 bases each). V was clipped by 4 bases and J by 4 bases, with 24 bases between them. The CDR3 is made up of 18 amino acids. Germline values: CDR1 SEHNR, CDR2 FQNEAQ (reference sequence). The CDR3 bases are TGTGCCAGCAGCTCTAAAAGAGGCTCCGTTCGGGACCCAGATACGCAGTATTTT. Translation: CASSSKRGSVRDPDTQYF.

The rearrangement joins TRBV11-2 to TRBJ2-1; 10 positions agree with TRBD2. The CDR3 consists of 17 residues. Germline CDR1 reads SGHAT; CDR2 reads FQNNGV. The V gene end was trimmed by 0 bases and the J gene end by 12 bases; junction bases not matched to a gene: 14. For the CDR3, the DNA is TGTGCCAGCAGCTTAGATTTCCCGGGGACTAGCGCACAGAGGCAGTTCTTC. This gives the protein CASSLDFPGTSAQRQFF.

V gene TRBV2 combines with J gene TRBJ1-5, with 8 bases that match TRBD1. The V gene end was trimmed by 8 bases and the J gene end by 2 bases; junction bases not matched to a gene: 11. This CDR3 contains 16 residues. CDR1 is SNHLY and CDR2 is FYNNEI in the germline V gene. The CDR3 spells CASCEQGGFGNQPQHF. In nucleotides, the CDR3 is TGTGCCAGCTGCGAACAGGGGGGATTTGGCAATCAGCCCCAGCATTTT.

This chain links TRBV5-6 with TRBJ1-5; 12 positions match TRBD1. Germline CDR1 SGHDT, CDR2 YYEEEE. V lost 0 bases, J lost 0 bases, and 4 bases stayed unmatched. This CDR3 region has 18 residues. The CDR3 DNA follows: TGTGCCAGCAGCTTGGCGGGGACAGGGGGCCATAGCAATCAGCCCCAGCATTTT. This encodes CASSLAGTGGHSNQPQHF.

The chain combines TRBV12-5 with TRBJ1-1; D might be TRBD1 (6 bases). The V gene lost 9 bases and the J gene lost 0 bases, with 17 bases spanning the gap. Germline V lookup: CDR1 LGHNT, CDR2 FRNRAP. The CDR3 runs to 15 residues. CDR3 in DNA: TGTGCTAGCTTGGAGGGGGGGCCCCTGAACACTGAAGCTTTCTTT. The encoded protein is CASLEGGPLNTEAFF.

The V call is TRBV28, the J call TRBJ2-5; D is uncertain. This CDR3 spans 16 amino acids. V was cut by 6 bases and J by 1 base, with 18 bases left in between. Germline V CDR1 and CDR2: MDHEN, SYDVKM. In nucleotides, the CDR3 is TGTGCCAGCAGCCCTACCCGTTTGAACGTCCAAGAGACCCAGTACTTC. This translates into CASSPTRLNVQETQYF.

The V gene is TRBV10-3, the J gene TRBJ2-7; 10 nucleotides align to TRBD2. Germline V gene data show CDR1 as ENHRY and CDR2 as SYGVKD. This CDR3 has 15 residues. With V trimmed by 6 bases and J by 2 bases, 7 bases remained unmatched. The CDR3 protein is CAIRMTSGQPYEQYF. The CDR3 DNA reads TGTGCCATCAGGATGACTAGCGGGCAACCCTACGAGCAGTACTTC.

The chain joins TRBV25-1 to TRBJ2-5; TRBD2 might be the D (7 bases). CDR3 length: 15 residues. Germline V lookup: CDR1 MGHDK, CDR2 SYGVNS. V was trimmed by 4 bases and J by 1 base, leaving 13 bases between them. The CDR3 DNA is TGTGCCAGCAGTGGGGGGGCTAGCGGCCAAGAGACCCAGTACTTC. Translating it yields CASSGGASGQETQYF.

The gene calls are TRBV19 and TRBJ1-4; D unresolved. Trimming pared 11 bases from V and 7 bases from J, leaving 5 bases between. The CDR3 spans 9 residues. Looked up from germline, CDR1 is LNHDA and CDR2 is SQIVND (reference sequence). The DNA of the CDR3 is TGTGCCGTCTGTGAAAAACTGTTTTTT. Translating gives CAVCEKLFF.

V is TRBV6-5 and J is TRBJ1-1, with D unclear. The CDR3 contains 14 residues. Trimming shortened V by 7 bases and J by 1 base, and 13 bases separated the two germline ends. The germline V gene has CDR1 MNHEY and CDR2 SVGAGI. CDR3 in DNA: TGTGCCAGCAAGTTAGGCGGGGAGAACACTGAAGCTTTCTTT. Protein: CASKLGGENTEAFF.

In this sample, this clone turned up once. The genes are TRBV27 and TRBJ2-2, with 10 bases lining up with TRBD1. Germline-derived CDR1 and CDR2 are MNHEY and SMNVEV (reference sequence). The V and J ends lost 2 bases and 6 bases, in that order; junction bases with no gene match: 9. This CDR3 spans 17 amino acids. CDR3 nucleotide sequence: TGTGCCAGCAGTTTAGGGTGGGGGACAGGGGTTTCCGGGGAGCTGTTTTTT. Its protein product is CASSLGWGTGVSGELFF.

The chain is built from TRBV2 and TRBJ2-7; 8 nucleotides agree with TRBD1. Trimming cost V 4 bases and J 2 bases; bases outside gene matches: 7. The CDR3 extends over 15 amino acids. Germline V gene lookup returns CDR1 SNHLY and CDR2 FYNNEI. This CDR3 is CASSAPGGSPYEQYF. In DNA, the CDR3 is TGTGCCAGCAGTGCGCCAGGGGGCTCCCCCTACGAGCAGTACTTC.

This clone was detected only once. The chain carries TRBV4-1 and TRBJ2-5; D is undetermined. CDR3 length: 11 amino acids. Trimming shortened V by 5 bases and J by 7 bases, and 8 bases separated the two germline ends. Germline CDR1 is MGHRA and CDR2 is YSYEKL. The CDR3 DNA is TGCGCCAGCAGCTTCTCGGGGACCCAGTACTTC. Translated, it gives CASSFSGTQYF.